Given below is one TCR beta chain in context. Its antigen is not yet known. No base qualities exist here, and no much larger clone lies one base off it. TCRbeta CDR3 regions were amplified from genomic DNA using the immunoSEQ Assay, a bias-controlled multiplex PCR. On the study's bioinformatics: The number of nucleated cells in each sample was estimated from the amplification of reference gene primers within the assay. To quantify the absolute abundance of each unique TCRbeta CDR3 rearrangement, sequence reads were collapsed and filtered. Productive Simpson clonality was computed per sample as the square root of Simpson's diversity index over productive rearrangements. In its TCRdb copy, this immuneACCESS table keeps in-frame sequences only and misses some clones. Where compared with another copy, unresolved V genes explain less than half of these, and the others have no known cause. Clone size and the V and J calls come from that table; the DNA yielded D and trimming. Within this sample are about 190,000 clones, with 84% of them counted one time only. Under 15% of the sample is held by the ten biggest clonotypes.

This specimen comes from a study of blood T cell repertoires in COVID-19 (dated by TCRdb to about 2020). Looking at the study overall: Collaborator samples came from the United States, Italy and Spain and covered acute and convalescent phases of COVID-19. The material from the prospective study consisted of cDNA or gDNA derived from T cells, B-cell-depleted T cells, or PBMCs. Deeply sampled blood TCRbeta repertoires from subjects exposed to, actively infected with, or recovered from COVID-19 were included in the dataset. The repertoires were made available in a free public database intended to serve as a resource for research on the immune response to SARS-CoV-2. Samples came from the ongoing ImmuneRACE study (first 160 participants) plus 1,254 subjects from 6 global collaborators. A de-identified subject ID, COVID-19 status, age in years and sex were almost always included in the sample metadata. HLA class I and class II types, where available, came from metadata supplied by the sample provider rather than from assay-based typing. Beyond this particular receptor, the publication reports: The quantity of clinical and demographic metadata differed by source and by participant and was supplied without curation.

The CDR3 starts with the cysteine, ends with the phenylalanine, and has 14 residues. Kept here is only the CDR3 DNA, which spans 42 bases and is read in frame from base 1. The germline V and J ends show losses of 6 bases and 2 bases respectively, and no gene match explains 2 bases of the junction. Via the germline V gene, CDR1 is SNHLY and CDR2 FYNNEI. Collaborating institutions collected whole blood in K2EDTA tubes following their own protocols. For TCRbeta analysis, collaborators shipped samples as frozen whole blood, isolated PBMCs, or DNA extracted from either of those sample types. Input material: peripheral blood. The V and J genes are TRBV2 and TRBJ1-5; 9 central nucleotides agree with TRBD1. This receptor was identified in a man under 40 with active or convalescent COVID-19. CDR3 reads: CASRGQGRNQPQHF. The sequenced DNA: TGTGCCAGCAGGGGACAGGGCCGCAATCAGCCCCAGCATTTT.